The 8 T cell receptor beta chains given below trace back to one sample, sequenced in a study of technical replicates of blood from a few donors. Sequenced by immunoSEQ multiplex PCR; TCRdb stores in-frame clones only, minus some. The sample carries around 72,000 clones, about nine tenths recorded once. The sequenced sample consisted of T cells isolated from PBMCs. The receptor set was obtained from a human donor in good health. Some clones in this sample may be carry-over from other donors' samples.

This clone came up once. This sequence joins TRBV6-1 and TRBJ1-5; D not resolved. Trimming left V 3 bases short and J 9 bases short, with 18 bases between. This CDR3 spans 15 amino acids. Germline loops: CDR1 MNHNS, CDR2 SASEGT. The CDR3 loop reads CASSDTMGGVAPQHF. In DNA, the CDR3 is TGTGCCAGCAGTGACACCATGGGCGGGGTCGCGCCCCAGCATTTT.

V gene TRBV27 combines with J gene TRBJ2-1; TRBD2 matches 9 bases. The V and J ends lost 5 bases and 6 bases, in that order; junction bases with no gene match: 11. There are 16 residues in the CDR3. Germline CDR1 MNHEY, CDR2 SMNVEV (reference sequence). CDR3 loop: CASSLRAGGIGNEQFF. The CDR3 region has the DNA TGTGCCAGCAGTCTGCGAGCGGGAGGAATTGGCAATGAGCAGTTCTTC.

The chain links TRBV5-1 to TRBJ1-1, with TRBD1 identical over 9 bases. The V gene's germline CDR1 is SGHRS and CDR2 YFSETQ. Trimming took 7 bases from V and 5 from J; bases not matched to a gene: 9. This CDR3 contains 14 residues. This chain's CDR3 is CASSHRDRETEAFF. In DNA, the CDR3 is TGCGCCAGCTCCCACCGGGACAGGGAGACTGAAGCTTTCTTT.

This clone came up once. The chain links TRBV27 to TRBJ1-1; D might be TRBD1 (6 bases). V was shortened by 5 bases and J by 1 base, with 11 bases between the two germline ends. The CDR3 consists of 14 residues. Per germline, CDR1 MNHEY and CDR2 SMNVEV (reference sequence). CDR3 nucleotide sequence: TGTGCCAGCAGTACAGGGATGTCGAACACTGAAGCTTTCTTT. Its protein is CASSTGMSNTEAFF.

V gene TRBV14 combines with J gene TRBJ2-1; 9 nucleotides line up with TRBD2. CDR3 length equals 16 residues. V trimming: 2 bases; J trimming: 3 bases; junction bases outside the gene matches: 5. Germline V lookup: CDR1 SGHDN, CDR2 FVKESK. The CDR3: CASSQRRGGRYNEQFF. CDR3 nucleotide sequence: TGTGCCAGCAGCCAAAGGCGGGGGGGCCGCTACAATGAGCAGTTCTTC.

The genes are TRBV7-9 and TRBJ2-7; 13 nucleotides align to TRBD2. CDR3 length: 16 residues. The V segment lost 4 bases and the J segment 7 bases; nucleotides outside the gene matches: 10. Germline CDR1 and CDR2: SEHNR and FQNEAQ (reference sequence). The CDR3 loop reads CASSSARTSGGREQYF. CDR3 DNA: TGTGCCAGCAGCTCCGCTCGGACTAGCGGGGGTAGGGAGCAGTACTTC.

The V gene is TRBV28, the J gene TRBJ2-7, with D unclear. CDR3 length: 12 amino acids. Germline lookup yields CDR1 MDHEN and CDR2 SYDVKM. V was pared by 4 bases and J by 6 bases, with 10 bases between. CDR3 bases: TGTGCCAGCAGTTCCTCGGGTGCCGAGCAGTACTTC. Translation: CASSSSGAEQYF.

This clone turned up a few times. The rearrangement links TRBV15 to TRBJ1-1; 9 nucleotides line up with TRBD1. Germline values: CDR1 LNHNV, CDR2 YYDKDF (reference sequence). The CDR3 is 14 amino acids. V dropped 3 bases and J dropped 5; count of bases not matched to a gene: 4. Here the CDR3 reads CATSRDRGGTEAFF. The CDR3 DNA sequence: TGTGCCACCAGCAGGGACAGGGGTGGTACTGAAGCTTTCTTT.